This record covers a single TCR beta chain. This clonotype is medium-sized (0.01 to 0.1%). Its antigen specificity is not known. No quality values exist for individual bases; no much larger clone is one base distant. This sample is drawn from a study of human T cells and chemical hapten exposure (dated by TCRdb to about 2021). Regarding the complete study: Libraries were combined into a pool for sequencing, and differences in TCR yield between samples came mainly from small differences in library volumes within the pool. The study tracked peripheral blood TCR repertoire changes in vivo during primary and secondary sensitization to the hapten diphenylcyclopropenone (DPC) in alopecia patients. Both TCR alpha and TCR beta chains were sequenced from each blood RNA sample.

What the study reported, not specific to this receptor: No change with DPC sensitization was found in the number of TCRs above 1 in 1000 frequency, and no evidence of global repertoire structure alterations was found. Repeated subsampling changed both the strength of the expansion versus patch-test correlation and the threshold at which that correlation became significant.

Based on the germline V gene (reference sequence), the CDR1 and CDR2 sequences are MNHEY and SMNVEV. The junction carries 11 bases between V and J, which are trimmed by 10 bases and 2 bases respectively. The CDR3 starts with the cysteine, ends with the phenylalanine, and has 12 residues. Only the CDR3 region is kept as DNA, spanning 36 bases read in frame from base 1. Total RNA was extracted from unfractionated whole blood collected in Tempus Blood RNA tubes. Roughly five healthy volunteers were used as TCR sequencing controls and were bled at day 0, 2 weeks and 6 weeks. Library preparation was by 5' RACE. The listed sequencing device is Illumina MiSeq. During library preparation, unique molecular identifiers were attached to individual cDNA molecules so that TCRs could be counted in a quantitative, reproducible way. On the study's bioinformatics: Samples had a median of about 96,000 TCRs, with a range from about 20,000 to 690,600. V, J and CDR3 annotation of the TCR reads was carried out using the Decombinator software suite. Every sample was subsampled to the same number of TCRs (28,000) for the PS versus PT1 abundance plots. TCRs were defined as expanded if absent before sensitization and observed at least eight times at the 2-week time point. TCRdb reanalyzed the raw reads on its own, using fastp at Q25 for trimming and MiXCR for clone calling, and kept in-frame beta chains. Each CDR3 protein gets just one entry, which takes the most common genes and DNA from the rows behind it. None of the V and J calls come from the authors' own analysis; TCRdb made them. The sample contains about 81,000 distinct CDR3 sequences, around 15% of them found a single time. The top ten clones comprise 6.8% of the sample.

The chain joins TRBV27 to TRBJ1-2, with a weak D call of TRBD1 (5 bases match). The clonotype was recovered from a female donor in good health. The DNA sequence is as follows: TGTGCCACCGGGGGGTTAAACTATGGCTACACCTTC. This sequence encodes CATGGLNYGYTF.